A single sample gave rise to the 3 T cell receptor beta chains below, sequenced in a study of cytomegalovirus exposure and HLA in healthy donors. Researchers ran the PCR with 60 Vbeta and 13 Jbeta primers. The assay was immunoSEQ multiplex PCR, and TCRdb's table has in-frame clones only and misses some. Of 140,000 or so clones listed, roughly 80% are singletons. Sequencing input: PBMCs. Receptor source: a female donor in good health and CMV-seronegative.

V and J are TRBV27 and TRBJ1-1; TRBD1 aligns across 7 bases. The CDR3 is 14 residues long. Germline V gene sequence: CDR1 MNHEY, CDR2 SMNVEV (reference sequence). Unmatched junction bases numbered 7, after V lost 6 bases and J lost 3 bases. The CDR3 bases are TGTGCCAGCAGCCCTCGGGACAGCGACACTGAAGCTTTCTTT. It encodes CASSPRDSDTEAFF.

The V and J genes are TRBV7-9 and TRBJ1-2; TRBD1 aligns across 8 bases. The junction had 12 bases not matched to a gene; V was cut back by 2 bases and J by 10 bases. This CDR3 is 15 amino acids long. Looked up from germline, CDR1 is SEHNR and CDR2 is FQNEAQ (reference sequence). In DNA, the CDR3 is TGTGCCAGCAGCTTATACGGGACAGGCCACTCCGACTACACCTTC. Its protein is CASSLYGTGHSDYTF. The variable domain in full, with the rest retrieved from reference TRBV7-9 and TRBJ1-2, is DTGVSQNPRHKITKRGQNVTFRCDPISEHNRLYWYRQTLGQGPEFLTYFQNEAQLEKSRLLSDRFSAERPKGSFSTLEIQRTEQGDSAMYLCASSLYGTGHSDYTFGSGTRLTVV.

The sample holds a few counts of this clone. The genes are TRBV6-4 and TRBJ2-1; 10 bases match TRBD2. CDR3 length equals 16 residues. In germline, CDR1 is MRHNA, CDR2 SNTAGT. V shed 5 bases and J 4 bases; nucleotides not matched to a gene: 8. The DNA for the CDR3 is TGTGCCAGCAGTATGGCTAGCGGGAGTGGTTACAATGAGCAGTTCTTC. This sequence encodes CASSMASGSGYNEQFF.